This TCR beta chain was retrieved from a study of cytotoxic CD8 clonotypes in ibrutinib-treated CLL (dated by TCRdb to about 2021). The study in broad terms: The cohort included more than 14 treatment-naive and about a dozen relapsed/refractory patients; 17 were IGHV unmutated. Longitudinal samples were available for about 30% of the roughly 90 trial participants. Patients were still on ibrutinib when every remission and progressive disease sample was collected. Cryopreserved peripheral blood mononuclear cells were obtained before treatment, at response, and at either sustained remission or disease progression. Response samples were obtained after a median of 12 months of treatment, with a range of roughly 6 to 40 months. On average, each sample had approximately 280,000 productive templates and under 95,000 productive rearrangements. Responses were partial in roughly 24 patients and complete in 2; after median about 63 months follow-up, 14 stayed in remission and some twelve progressed.

V is cut by 0 bases and J by 3 bases, and the space between the germline ends is 7 bases. From its cysteine to its phenylalanine, the CDR3 spans 14 amino acids. The retained sequence is limited to the CDR3, 42 bases, with the frame set at the first base. CDR1 and CDR2, looked up from the germline V gene (reference sequence), are SGHKS and YYEKEE. A MiSeq instrument was used for deep resolution sequencing, which targeted depths ranging from 1 in 1 million up to 1 in 200,000 T cells, with coverage averaging 10x for each clonotype. TCR beta libraries were generated with the immunoSEQ hsTCRB Kit. The authors processed their data as follows. ImmunoSEQ Data Assistant and ImmunoSEQ Analyzer were used for data analysis, and V, D and J genes were assigned according to IMGT definitions. Clonality, which ranges from 0 to 1, was calculated by subtracting the normalized Shannon entropy of productive rearrangement frequencies from one. Only overrepresented clonotypes making up at least 0.05% of each patient's repertoire were included in the public clonotype analysis. Repertoires from some 13 age-matched healthy donors in immuneACCESS were used as clonality controls. Not all clones reach the TCRdb copy of this immuneACCESS table, which keeps in-frame sequences only. Checked studies attribute under half of the gap to unresolved V genes and leave the rest unexplained. The DNA gave D and trimming, while V, J and clone size come from that table. For this sample there are 270,000 or so clones; 70% to 80% appear just once. The top ten clonotypes cover roughly 6% of the sample.

What the work shows at the level of the full study, not this receptor alone: Clonality rose at ibrutinib response, remained stable during sustained remission, and dropped back toward baseline at progression. Public clonotypes were rare and either shrank or stayed stable during treatment, and the rise in clonality at ibrutinib response reflected expansion of private clonotypes. At baseline, clonality was higher than in age-matched healthy donors and showed a strong correlation with circulating CD8+ T-cell counts. Sustained-remission and progressing patients did not have matched sampling times, and lymph node repertoires were not examined.

A note on this clone: Its recognized antigen is unknown. Base qualities are not provided; no much larger clone lies one nucleotide away.

The intended sense of this specimen's time point label: progressive disease on ibrutinib. For TCR beta library preparation, roughly 2.2 micrograms of genomic DNA were isolated from cryopreserved PBMCs. Longitudinal blood samples from CLL patients on ibrutinib monotherapy underwent high-throughput TCR beta sequencing. The patients took part in an open-label, single-center phase 2 trial of ibrutinib monotherapy. The V gene is TRBV5-5 and the J gene is TRBJ1-3, with the D gene not clear enough to name. Source: PBMCs, taken at disease progression, from a patient treated with ibrutinib. This clonotype was obtained from a human donor with chronic lymphocytic leukemia. The sequence in DNA is TGTGCCAGCAGCTTGGTCGGGGTTGGAAACACCATATATTTT. It encodes CASSLVGVGNTIYF.